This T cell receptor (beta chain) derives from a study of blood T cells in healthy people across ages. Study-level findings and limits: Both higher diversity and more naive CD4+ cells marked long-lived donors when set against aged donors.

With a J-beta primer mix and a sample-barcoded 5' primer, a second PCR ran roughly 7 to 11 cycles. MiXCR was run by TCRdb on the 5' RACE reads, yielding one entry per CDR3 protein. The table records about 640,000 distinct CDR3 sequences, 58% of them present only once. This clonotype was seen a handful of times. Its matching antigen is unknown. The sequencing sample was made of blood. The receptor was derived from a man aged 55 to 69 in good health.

The CDR3 coding sequence is TGCAGTGCTAGGGGACTAGCGGGGTTTGGCGATGAGCAGTTCTTC. Translation gives CSARGLAGFGDEQFF. The chain has TRBV20-1 and TRBJ2-1; 13 bases map to TRBD2. With 3 bases clipped from V and 8 bases from J, the junction kept 7 bases outside the gene matches. The CDR3 has 15 residues. CDR1 and CDR2 (germline): DFQATT, SNEGSKA (reference sequence).